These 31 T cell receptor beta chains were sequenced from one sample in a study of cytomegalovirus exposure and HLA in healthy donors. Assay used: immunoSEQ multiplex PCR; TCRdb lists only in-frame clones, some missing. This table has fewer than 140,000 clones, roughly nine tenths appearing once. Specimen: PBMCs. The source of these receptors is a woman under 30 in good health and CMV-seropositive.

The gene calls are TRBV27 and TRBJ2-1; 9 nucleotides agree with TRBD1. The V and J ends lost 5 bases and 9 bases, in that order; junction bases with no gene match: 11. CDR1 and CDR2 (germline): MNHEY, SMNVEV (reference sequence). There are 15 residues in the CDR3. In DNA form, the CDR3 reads TGTGCCAGCAGTGGATCCGGGACAGGGCATCCTGAGCAGTTCTTC. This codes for CASSGSGTGHPEQFF.

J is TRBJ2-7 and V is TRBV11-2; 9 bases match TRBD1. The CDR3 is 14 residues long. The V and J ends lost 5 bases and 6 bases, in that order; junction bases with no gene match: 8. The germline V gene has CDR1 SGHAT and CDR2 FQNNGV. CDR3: CASSLGTGKREQYF. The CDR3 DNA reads TGTGCCAGCAGCCTGGGGACAGGGAAGCGCGAGCAGTACTTC. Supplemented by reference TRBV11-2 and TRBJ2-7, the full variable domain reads EAGVAQSPRYKIIEKRQSVAFWCNPISGHATLYWYQQILGQGPKLLIQFQNNGVVDDSQLPKDRFSAERLKGVDSTLKIQPAKLEDSAVYLCASSLGTGKREQYFGPGTRLTVT.

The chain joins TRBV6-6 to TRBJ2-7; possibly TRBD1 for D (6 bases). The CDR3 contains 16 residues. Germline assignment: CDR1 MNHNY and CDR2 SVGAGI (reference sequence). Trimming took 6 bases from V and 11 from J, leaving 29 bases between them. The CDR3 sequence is CASSRLDRRISRGEYF. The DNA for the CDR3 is TGTGCCAGCAGCCGTTTAGACAGGCGGATTTCCAGAGGGGAGTACTTC.

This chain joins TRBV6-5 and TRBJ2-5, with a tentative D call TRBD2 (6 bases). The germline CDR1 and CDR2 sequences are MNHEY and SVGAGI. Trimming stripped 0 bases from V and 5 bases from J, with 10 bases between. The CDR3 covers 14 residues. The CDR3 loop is CASSYSTRTETQYF. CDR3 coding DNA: TGTGCCAGCAGTTACTCGACTAGGACGGAGACCCAGTACTTC.

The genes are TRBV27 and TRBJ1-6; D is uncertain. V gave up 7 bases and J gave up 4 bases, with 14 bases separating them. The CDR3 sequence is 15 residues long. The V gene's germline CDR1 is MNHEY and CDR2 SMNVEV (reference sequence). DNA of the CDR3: TGTGCCAGCAAGGGAAGCGGGTCGTATAATTCACCCCTCCACTTT. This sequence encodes CASKGSGSYNSPLHF.

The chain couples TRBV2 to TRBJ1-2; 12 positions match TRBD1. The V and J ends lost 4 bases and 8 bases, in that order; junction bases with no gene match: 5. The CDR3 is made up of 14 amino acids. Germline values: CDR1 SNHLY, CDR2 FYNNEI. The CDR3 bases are TGTGCCAGCAGTGCGGGACAGGGGGCGCAGGGCTACACCTTC. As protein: CASSAGQGAQGYTF.

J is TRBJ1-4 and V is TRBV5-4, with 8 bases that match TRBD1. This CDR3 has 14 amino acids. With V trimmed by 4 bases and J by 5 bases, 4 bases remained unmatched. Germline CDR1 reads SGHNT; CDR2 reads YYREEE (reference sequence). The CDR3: CASSVDRENEKLFF. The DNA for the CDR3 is TGTGCCAGCAGCGTGGACAGGGAGAATGAAAAACTGTTTTTT.

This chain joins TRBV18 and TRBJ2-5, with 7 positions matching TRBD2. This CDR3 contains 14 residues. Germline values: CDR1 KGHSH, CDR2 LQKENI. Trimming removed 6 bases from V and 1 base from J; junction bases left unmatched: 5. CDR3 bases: TGTGCCAGCTCCCCGGGGGGACTCCAAGAGACCCAGTACTTC. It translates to CASSPGGLQETQYF.

CDR3 sequence reads: CAITSYLGHNQPQHF. CDR3 DNA sequence: TGTGCCATAACCAGTTATCTGGGGCACAATCAGCCCCAGCATTTT. The chain joins TRBV6-6 to TRBJ1-5; a possible D gene is TRBD1 (5 bases). There are 15 residues in the CDR3. CDR1 and CDR2 (germline): MNHNY, SVGAGI (reference sequence). The V gene lost 10 bases and the J gene lost 3 bases, with 19 bases spanning the gap.

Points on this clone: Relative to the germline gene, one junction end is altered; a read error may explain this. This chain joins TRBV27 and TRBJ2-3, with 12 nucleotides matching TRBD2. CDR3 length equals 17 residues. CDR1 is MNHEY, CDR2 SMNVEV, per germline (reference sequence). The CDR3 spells CASTLTGTSGYTDTQYF. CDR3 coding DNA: TGTGCCAGCACTTTAACCGGGACTAGCGGGTACACAGATACGCAGTATTTT.

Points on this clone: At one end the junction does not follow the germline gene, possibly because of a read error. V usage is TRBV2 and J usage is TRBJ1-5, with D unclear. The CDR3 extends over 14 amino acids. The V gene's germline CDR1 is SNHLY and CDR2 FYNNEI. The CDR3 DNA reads TGTGCCAGCGGTGAGAGAGCGGGGAATCAGCCCCAGCATTTT. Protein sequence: CASGERAGNQPQHF.

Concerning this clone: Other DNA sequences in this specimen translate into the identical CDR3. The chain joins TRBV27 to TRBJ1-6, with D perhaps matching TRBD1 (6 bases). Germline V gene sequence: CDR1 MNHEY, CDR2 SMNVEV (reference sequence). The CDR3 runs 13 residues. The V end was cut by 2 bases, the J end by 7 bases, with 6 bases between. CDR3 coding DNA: TGTGCCAGCAGTTTACAGGGGAATTCACCCCTCCACTTT. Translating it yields CASSLQGNSPLHF.

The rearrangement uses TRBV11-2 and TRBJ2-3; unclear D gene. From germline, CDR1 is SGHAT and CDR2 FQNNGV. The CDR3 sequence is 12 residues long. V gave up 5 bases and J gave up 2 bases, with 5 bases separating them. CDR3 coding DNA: TGTGCCAGCAGCCCCTCCACAGATACGCAGTATTTT. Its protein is CASSPSTDTQYF. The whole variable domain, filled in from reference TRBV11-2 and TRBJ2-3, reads EAGVAQSPRYKIIEKRQSVAFWCNPISGHATLYWYQQILGQGPKLLIQFQNNGVVDDSQLPKDRFSAERLKGVDSTLKIQPAKLEDSAVYLCASSPSTDTQYFGPGTRLTVL.

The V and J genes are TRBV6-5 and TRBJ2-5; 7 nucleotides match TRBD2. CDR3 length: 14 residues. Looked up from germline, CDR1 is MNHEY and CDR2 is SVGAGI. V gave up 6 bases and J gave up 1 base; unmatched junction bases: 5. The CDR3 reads CASSPTGGQETQYF. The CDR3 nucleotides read TGTGCCAGCAGCCCAACGGGGGGCCAAGAGACCCAGTACTTC.

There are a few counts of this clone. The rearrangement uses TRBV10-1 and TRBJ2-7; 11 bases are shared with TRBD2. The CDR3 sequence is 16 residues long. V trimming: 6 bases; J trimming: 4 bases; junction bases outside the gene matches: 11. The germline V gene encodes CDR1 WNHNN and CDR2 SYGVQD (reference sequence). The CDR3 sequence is CASRTSSGGTLYEQYV. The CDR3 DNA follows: TGCGCCAGCAGGACCTCTAGCGGGGGGACCCTTTACGAGCAGTACGTC.

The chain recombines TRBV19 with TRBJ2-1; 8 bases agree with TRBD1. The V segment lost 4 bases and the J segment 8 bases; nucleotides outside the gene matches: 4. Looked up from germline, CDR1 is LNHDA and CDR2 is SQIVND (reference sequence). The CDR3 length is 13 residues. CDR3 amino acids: CASSNDRGDEQFF. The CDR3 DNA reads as TGTGCCAGTAGTAATGACAGGGGCGATGAGCAGTTCTTC.

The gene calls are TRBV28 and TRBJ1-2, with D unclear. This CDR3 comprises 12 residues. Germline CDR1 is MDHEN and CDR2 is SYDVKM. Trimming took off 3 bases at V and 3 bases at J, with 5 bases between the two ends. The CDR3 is CASSFSHYGYTF. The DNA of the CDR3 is TGTGCCAGCAGTTTTTCTCACTATGGCTACACCTTC.

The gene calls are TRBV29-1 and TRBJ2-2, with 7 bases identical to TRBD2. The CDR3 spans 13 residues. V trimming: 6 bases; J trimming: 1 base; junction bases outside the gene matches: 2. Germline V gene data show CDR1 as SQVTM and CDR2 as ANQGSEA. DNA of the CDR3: TGCAGCGTCGGACTAGAGAACACCGGGGAGCTGTTTTTT. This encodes CSVGLENTGELFF.

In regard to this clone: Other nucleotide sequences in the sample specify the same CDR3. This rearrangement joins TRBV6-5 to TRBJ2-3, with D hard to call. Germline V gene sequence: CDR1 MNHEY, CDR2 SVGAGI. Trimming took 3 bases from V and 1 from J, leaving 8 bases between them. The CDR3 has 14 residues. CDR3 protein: CASSYRGRTDTQYF. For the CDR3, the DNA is TGTGCCAGCAGTTATCGCGGCCGCACAGATACGCAGTATTTT.

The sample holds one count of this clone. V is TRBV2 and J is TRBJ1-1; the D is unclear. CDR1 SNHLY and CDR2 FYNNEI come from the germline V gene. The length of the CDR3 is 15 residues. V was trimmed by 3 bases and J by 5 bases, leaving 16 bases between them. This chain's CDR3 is CASSEETKEITEAFF. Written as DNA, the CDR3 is TGTGCCAGCAGTGAGGAGACTAAGGAAATTACTGAAGCTTTCTTT.

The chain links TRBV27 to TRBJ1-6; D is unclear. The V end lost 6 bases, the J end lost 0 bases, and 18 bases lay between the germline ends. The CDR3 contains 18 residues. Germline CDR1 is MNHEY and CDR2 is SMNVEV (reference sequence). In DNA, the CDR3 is TGTGCCAGCAGCTCCGGAATAATGTACAGCTCCTATAATTCACCCCTCCACTTT. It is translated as CASSSGIMYSSYNSPLHF.

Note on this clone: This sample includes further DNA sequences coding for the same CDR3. This CDR3 is CASSLDRGNTIYF. CDR3 DNA: TGTGCCAGCAGTTTGGACAGGGGTAACACCATATATTTT. J is TRBJ1-3 and V is TRBV27, with TRBD1 matching 9 bases. The CDR3 sequence is 13 residues long. J gave up 7 bases and V 3 bases, and 1 base lay outside the gene matches. CDR1 MNHEY and CDR2 SMNVEV come from the germline V gene (reference sequence).

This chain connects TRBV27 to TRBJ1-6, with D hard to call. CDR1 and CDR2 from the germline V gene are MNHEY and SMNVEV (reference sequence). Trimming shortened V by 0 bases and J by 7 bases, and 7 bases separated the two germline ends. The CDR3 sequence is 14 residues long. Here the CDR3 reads CASSLSRANSPLHF. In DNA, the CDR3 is TGTGCCAGCAGTTTATCGAGGGCGAATTCACCCCTCCACTTT.

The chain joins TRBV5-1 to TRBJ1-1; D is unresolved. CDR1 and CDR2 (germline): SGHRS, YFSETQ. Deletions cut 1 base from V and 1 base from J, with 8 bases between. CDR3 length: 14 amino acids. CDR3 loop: CASSLFGSNTEAFF. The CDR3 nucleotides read TGCGCCAGCAGCTTGTTCGGGTCGAACACTGAAGCTTTCTTT. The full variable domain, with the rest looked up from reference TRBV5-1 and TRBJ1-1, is KAGVTQTPRYLIKTRGQQVTLSCSPISGHRSVSWYQQTPGQGLQFLFEYFSETQRNKGNFPGRFSGRQFSNSRSEMNVSTLELGDSALYLCASSLFGSNTEAFFGQGTRLTVV.

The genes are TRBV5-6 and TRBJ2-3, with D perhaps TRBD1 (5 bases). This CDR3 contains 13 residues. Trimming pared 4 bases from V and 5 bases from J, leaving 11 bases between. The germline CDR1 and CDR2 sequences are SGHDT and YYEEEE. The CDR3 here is CASSLDSLDTQYF. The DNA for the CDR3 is TGTGCCAGCAGCCTTGACAGCTTAGATACGCAGTATTTT.

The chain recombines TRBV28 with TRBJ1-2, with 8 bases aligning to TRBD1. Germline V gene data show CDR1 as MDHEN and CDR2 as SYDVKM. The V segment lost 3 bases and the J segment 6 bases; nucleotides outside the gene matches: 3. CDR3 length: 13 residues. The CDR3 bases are TGTGCCAGCAGTTTCGTACAGGGGGATGGCTACACCTTC. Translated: CASSFVQGDGYTF.

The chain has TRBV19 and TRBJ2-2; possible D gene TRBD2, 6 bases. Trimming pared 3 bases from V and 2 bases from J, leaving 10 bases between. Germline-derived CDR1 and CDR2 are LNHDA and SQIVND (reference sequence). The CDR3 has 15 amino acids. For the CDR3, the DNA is TGTGCCAGTAGTATGGAGGGGCCTAACACCGGGGAGCTGTTTTTT. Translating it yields CASSMEGPNTGELFF.

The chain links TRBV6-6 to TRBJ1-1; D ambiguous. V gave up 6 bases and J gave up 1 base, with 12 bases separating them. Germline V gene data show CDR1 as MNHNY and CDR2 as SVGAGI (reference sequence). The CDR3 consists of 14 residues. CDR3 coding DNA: TGTGCCAGCAGGGACTCCTTCTCGAACACTGAAGCTTTCTTT. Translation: CASRDSFSNTEAFF.

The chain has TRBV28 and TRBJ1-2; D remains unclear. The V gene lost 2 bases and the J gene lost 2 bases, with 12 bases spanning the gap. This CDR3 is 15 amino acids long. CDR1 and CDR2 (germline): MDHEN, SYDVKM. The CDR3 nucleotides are TGTGCCAGCAGTTTAAGGTCGGCGAGGAACTATGGCTACACCTTC. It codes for CASSLRSARNYGYTF.

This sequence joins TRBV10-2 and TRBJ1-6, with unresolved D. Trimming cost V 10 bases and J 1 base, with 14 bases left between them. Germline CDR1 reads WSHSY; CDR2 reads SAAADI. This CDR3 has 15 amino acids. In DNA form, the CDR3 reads TGCGCCACCACACTAGACACTTCCTATAATTCACCCCTCCACTTT. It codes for CATTLDTSYNSPLHF.

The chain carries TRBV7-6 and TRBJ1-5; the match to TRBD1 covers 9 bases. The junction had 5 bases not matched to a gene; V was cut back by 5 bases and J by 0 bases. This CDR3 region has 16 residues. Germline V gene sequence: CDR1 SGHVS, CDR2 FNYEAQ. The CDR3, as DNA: TGTGCCAGCAGCGGGGGGGACAGGGATAGCAATCAGCCCCAGCATTTT. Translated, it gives CASSGGDRDSNQPQHF.